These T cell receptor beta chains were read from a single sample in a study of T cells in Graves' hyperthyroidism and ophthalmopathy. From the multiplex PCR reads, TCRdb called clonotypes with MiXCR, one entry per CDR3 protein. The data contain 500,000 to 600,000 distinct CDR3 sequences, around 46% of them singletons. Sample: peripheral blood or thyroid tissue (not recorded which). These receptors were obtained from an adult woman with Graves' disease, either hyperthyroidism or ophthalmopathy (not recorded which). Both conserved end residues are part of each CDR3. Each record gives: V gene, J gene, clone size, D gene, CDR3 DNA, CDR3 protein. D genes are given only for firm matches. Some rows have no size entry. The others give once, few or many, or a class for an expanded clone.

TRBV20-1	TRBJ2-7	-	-	TGCAGTGCTAGCGAGACCGGGACCAATGGCGAGCAGTACTTC	CSASETGTNGEQYF
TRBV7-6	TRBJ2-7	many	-	TGTGCCAGCAGCTCAAGTGGGACTGGGGTCGAGTACGAGCAGTACTTC	CASSSSGTGVEYEQYF
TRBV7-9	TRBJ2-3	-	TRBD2	TGTGCCAGCAGCATCGGACTAGGGGCAGGAGATACGCAGTATTTT	CASSIGLGAGDTQYF
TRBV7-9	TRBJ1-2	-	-	TGTGCCACCCCCGTCTATGGCTACACCTTC	CATPVYGYTF
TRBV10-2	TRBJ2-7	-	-	TGCGCCAGCAGCCAAGGGATATGGCGGGGGCAAATTTACGAGCAGTACTTC	CASSQGIWRGQIYEQYF
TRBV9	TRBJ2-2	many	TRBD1	TGTGCCAGCAGCTTCCGGACAGGGGCGAACACCGGGGAGCTGTTTTTT	CASSFRTGANTGELFF
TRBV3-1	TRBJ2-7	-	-	TGTGCCAGCAGCCAAGATCTGCCGGCAGGTCCTGCCTACGAGCAGTACTTC	CASSQDLPAGPAYEQYF
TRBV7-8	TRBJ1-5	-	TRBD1	TGTGCCAGCAGCTTGTCCGGGACAGGGGGGCAGCCCCAGCATTTT	CASSLSGTGGQPQHF
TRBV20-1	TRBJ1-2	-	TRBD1	TGCAGTGCAAGGACAGGGGCTGGCTATGGCTACACCTTC	CSARTGAGYGYTF
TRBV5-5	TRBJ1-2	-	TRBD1	TGTGCCAGCAGCAACCGGGACAGGAATAACTATGGCTACACCTTC	CASSNRDRNNYGYTF
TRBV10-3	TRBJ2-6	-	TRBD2	TGTGCCATCAGTGAGAGGCTAGCGGGGCAGGGGAGAGGCGGGGCCAACGTCCTGACTTTC	CAISERLAGQGRGGANVLTF
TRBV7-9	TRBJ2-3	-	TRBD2	TGTGCCACCCCCGTCGGGGGGACTAGCAGTAGCACAGATACGCAGTATTTT	CATPVGGTSSSTDTQYF
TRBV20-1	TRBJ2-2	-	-	TGCAGTGCTCAGGCGGGGGCCCCAAACACCGGGGAGCTGTTTTTT	CSAQAGAPNTGELFF
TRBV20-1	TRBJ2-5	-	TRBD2	TGCAGTGCTAGTCCGCTAGCGGAACAAGAGACCCAGTACTTC	CSASPLAEQETQYF
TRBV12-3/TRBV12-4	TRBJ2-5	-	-	TGTGCCAGCAGTTTACTTGCTTGGGGGGAGACCCAGTACTTC	CASSLLAWGETQYF
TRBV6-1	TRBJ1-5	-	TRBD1	TGTGCCAGCAGTTCCAATGACAGGGGCTACGAGCAGCCCCAGCATTTT	CASSSNDRGYEQPQHF
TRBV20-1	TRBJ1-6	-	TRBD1	TGCAGTGCTCGGGCGACAGGGGATTCACCCCTCCACTTT	CSARATGDSPLHF
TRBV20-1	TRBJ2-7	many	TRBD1	TGCAGTGCTGCGGGACAGGGCACTGGGCGGCAGTACTTC	CSAAGQGTGRQYF
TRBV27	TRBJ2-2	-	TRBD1	TGTGCCACCGGGACAGGGGGCAGTGGGGAGCTGTTTTTT	CATGTGGSGELFF
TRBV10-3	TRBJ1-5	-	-	TGTGCCATCAGTTCGGCAGGGGGCAATCAGCCCCAGCATTTT	CAISSAGGNQPQHF